The text below deals with one T cell receptor beta chain. What it binds is not known. The data derive from a study of shared clonotypes between healthy human individuals. In replicate PCRs of sorted subsets, roughly 190 ng DNA, approximately 32,000 T cell genomes, was used. Using immunoSEQ multiplex PCR, the repertoire was profiled, and TCRdb retains in-frame clones only, with some absent. The profile shows around 2.1 million clones, approximately 94% of them singletons. V was trimmed by 7 bases and J by 0 bases, leaving 8 bases between them. The CDR3 spans 13 residues. Germline assignment: CDR1 ENHRY and CDR2 SYGVKD. General study results and limits: The researchers took only blood, and tissue repertoires probably look different.

This receptor was taken from a man between 18 and 35 years old in good health. Sequencing was carried out using naive CD4+ T cells sorted from blood. Subset in this sample: CD45RA+ positively selected. The chain combines TRBV10-3 with TRBJ2-3; D perhaps matches TRBD2 (5 bases). CDR3 region: CAIMSGSTDTQYF. In nucleotides, the CDR3 is TGTGCCATCATGTCGGGAAGCACAGATACGCAGTATTTT.